This T cell receptor (beta chain) was identified during a study of T cell repertoires in cytomegalovirus infection. Across the whole study: Use of recently identified HLA-C-restricted and well-studied HLA-B-restricted CMV epitopes was part of the study. Indications came from public TCR beta signatures; they pointed to CMV infection and to a matching HLA type. Study-wide results and caveats: Predominance within the ex vivo response was attributable to HLA-C-restricted CMV-specific TCR beta clonotypes. Using cumulative public TCR beta family frequency, the authors identified those who carried CMV together with the relevant HLA.

Worth noting for this clonotype: Its antigen is still unknown.

The CDR3 contains 12 residues. V was trimmed by 4 bases and J by 6 bases, leaving 7 bases between them. In germline, CDR1 is SGHDN, CDR2 FVKESK. One entry per CDR3 protein, called by TCRdb with MiXCR from the reads. Of 100,000 to 120,000 distinct CDR3 sequences listed, 30% are singletons. The rearrangement uses TRBV14 and TRBJ2-1; no definite D call. This clonotype originated in a human donor in good health (CMV status not recorded). Some clones in this sample may be carry-over from other donors' samples. The sequenced sample was CD8+ T cells from cultured PBMCs, obtained from culture after CMV antigen stimulation. The CDR3 here is CASSPHFNEQFF. DNA for the CDR3: TGTGCCAGCAGCCCCCATTTCAATGAGCAGTTCTTC. The full variable domain, in which reference TRBV14 and TRBJ2-1 provide the parts outside the CDR3, is EAGVTQFPSHSVIEKGQTVTLRCDPISGHDNLYWYRRVMGKEIKFLLHFVKESKQDESGMPNNRFLAERTGGTYSTLKVQPAELEDSGVYFCASSPHFNEQFFGPGTRLTVL.